One and the same sample provided the 9 T cell receptor beta chains below, sequenced in a study of blood T cell repertoires in COVID-19. Assay: immunoSEQ multiplex PCR; the TCRdb copy retains only in-frame clones and omits some. The sample yields some 120,000 clones, 75% to 90% seen once. Specimen: peripheral blood. The receptor source for this set is a human donor in a cohort sampled during active COVID-19.

V gene TRBV3-1 (or the pseudogene TRBV3-2) combines with J gene TRBJ2-1; 10 bases match TRBD2. The V segment lost 2 bases and the J segment 8 bases; nucleotides outside the gene matches: 3. The germline V gene encodes CDR1 LGHDT and CDR2 YNNKEL (reference sequence). The CDR3 is 14 residues long. The CDR3 DNA reads TGTGCCAGCAGCCAACTAGCGGGAGCCGATGAGCAGTTCTTC. This codes for CASSQLAGADEQFF.

The chain has TRBV6-2 or TRBV6-3 and TRBJ2-6; D is unresolved. V was shortened by 2 bases and J by 1 base, with 12 bases between the two germline ends. CDR1 MNHEY and CDR2 SVGEGT come from the germline V gene. This CDR3 region has 17 residues. The DNA of the CDR3 is TGTGCCAGCAGTTACAGTGTGCGCTCTTCTGGGGCCAACGTCCTGACTTTC. Its protein product is CASSYSVRSSGANVLTF.

The CDR3 reads CASSRERQGLYTF. The DNA of the CDR3 is TGCGCCAGCAGCCGCGAAAGACAGGGTCTCTACACCTTC. This sequence joins TRBV5-1 and TRBJ1-2, with 7 positions matching TRBD1. Germline values: CDR1 SGHRS, CDR2 YFSETQ. CDR3 length: 13 amino acids. The J segment lost 10 bases and the V segment lost 4 bases, leaving 10 bases of the junction unmatched.

This chain uses TRBV7-9 with TRBJ1-4; 11 bases line up with TRBD1. CDR3 length equals 16 residues. Unmatched junction bases numbered 8, after V lost 3 bases and J lost 8 bases. Germline V gives CDR1 SEHNR, CDR2 FQNEAQ (reference sequence). The CDR3 reads CASSLAGQGVEEKLFF. CDR3 in DNA: TGTGCCAGCAGCTTGGCGGGACAGGGGGTCGAGGAAAAACTGTTTTTT.

The chain recombines TRBV14 with TRBJ1-1, with D possibly being TRBD1 (5 bases). Germline V lookup: CDR1 SGHDN, CDR2 FVKESK. V lost 0 bases, J lost 3 bases, and 14 bases lay in between. The CDR3 sequence is 16 residues long. The CDR3 region has the DNA TGTGCCAGCAGCCAAGATGGCGGCAGGGCAGACACTGAAGCTTTCTTT. Translating gives CASSQDGGRADTEAFF. The complete variable domain, with remaining parts taken from reference TRBV14 and TRBJ1-1, reads EAGVTQFPSHSVIEKGQTVTLRCDPISGHDNLYWYRRVMGKEIKFLLHFVKESKQDESGMPNNRFLAERTGGTYSTLKVQPAELEDSGVYFCASSQDGGRADTEAFFGQGTRLTVV.

The chain links TRBV21-1 to TRBJ1-2; TRBD1 reflects the table's D call only, with no check against the DNA. TRBV21-1 represents a pseudogene. The length of the CDR3 is 15 residues. The CDR3: CASSKGDSNSHGYTF. In DNA form, the CDR3 reads TGTGCCAGCAGCAAAGGCGACAGTAACTCCCATGGCTACACCTTC.

This clone was counted a few times. The chain has TRBV7-8 and TRBJ1-1; D unresolved. There are 13 residues in the CDR3. CDR1 is SGHVS and CDR2 is FQNEAQ in the germline V gene. With 6 bases removed from V and 0 bases from J, the gap between germline ends came to 8 bases. The CDR3 spells CASSPTVNTEAFF. In DNA, the CDR3 is TGTGCCAGCAGTCCAACAGTGAACACTGAAGCTTTCTTT.

The CDR3 loop reads CASSRTGGGYYGYTF. The DNA for the CDR3 is TGTGCCAGTAGTAGGACAGGGGGCGGTTACTATGGCTACACCTTC. The chain links TRBV19 to TRBJ1-2, with 11 bases identical to TRBD1. Germline lookup yields CDR1 LNHDA and CDR2 SQIVND (reference sequence). CDR3 length: 15 residues. J was trimmed by 3 bases and V by 4 bases; bases with no gene match: 4.

This clone has a single count. The chain has TRBV2 and TRBJ2-2, with D maybe TRBD2 (5 bases). The V gene's germline CDR1 is SNHLY and CDR2 FYNNEI. V gave up 6 bases and J gave up 0 bases, with 11 bases separating them. CDR3 length equals 15 residues. CDR3 sequence: CASRKAEANTGELFF. The CDR3 nucleotides read TGTGCCAGCAGGAAAGCGGAGGCGAACACCGGGGAGCTGTTTTTT.